Given below is one T cell receptor (beta chain) in context. This sample was included in a study of shared clonotypes between healthy human individuals. The CDR3 length is 15 residues. CDR1 SGHDT and CDR2 YYEEEE come from the germline V gene. V lost 4 bases, J lost 12 bases, and 18 bases stayed unmatched. In the naive CD8 group, cells lacked CD45RO and were positively selected for CCR7, so terminally differentiated effector memory CD45RA+ cells were left out. Assay: immunoSEQ multiplex PCR; the TCRdb copy retains only in-frame clones and omits some. The data contain some 1,900,000 clones, about 95% of them singletons.

Sample: naive CD8+ T cells sorted from blood. This TCR derives from a man between 18 and 35 years old in good health. J is TRBJ2-7 and V is TRBV5-6, with 8 bases identical to TRBD2. The CDR3: CASSGDGRASSERYF. CDR3 in DNA: TGTGCCAGCAGCGGCGACGGGAGGGCCTCTTCCGAACGGTACTTC. Based on the CDR3 plus reference TRBV5-6 and TRBJ2-7, the full variable domain is DAGVTQSPTHLIKTRGQQVTLRCSPKSGHDTVSWYQQALGQGPQFIFQYYEEEERQRGNFPDRFSGHQFPNYSSELNVNALLLGDSALYLCASSGDGRASSERYFGPGTRLTVT.